This TCR beta chain emerged from a study of shared clonotypes between healthy human individuals. Germline V gene data show CDR1 as MNHEY and CDR2 as SMNVEV (reference sequence). Trimming removed 5 bases at V and 0 bases at J, with 11 bases between. This CDR3 has 15 amino acids. Assay used: immunoSEQ multiplex PCR; TCRdb lists only in-frame clones, some missing. The repertoire includes 2 million to 2.5 million clones, around 93% of them detected once, and roughly 0.34% sits in the top ten. The sequence came from a man between 18 and 35 years old in good health. Some clones in this sample may be carry-over from other donors' samples. The sample was naive CD4+ T cells from PBMCs. As to subset: CD45RA+ positively selected. This sequence joins TRBV27 and TRBJ1-3; D uncertain. The chain's CDR3 is CASSPARVSGNTIYF. The CDR3 region has the DNA TGTGCCAGCAGTCCGGCCCGGGTCTCTGGAAACACCATATATTTT.